Here is one T cell receptor (beta chain) with its context. Antigen specificity is unknown. Reverse transcription of all isolated RNA meant that expressed TCRB transcripts were sequenced. Assay used: immunoSEQ multiplex PCR; TCRdb lists only in-frame clones, some missing. The sample lists hundreds of thousands of clones; roughly a sixth were seen once. J lost 15 bases, V lost 7 bases, and 12 bases had no gene match. The CDR3 consists of 13 residues. CDR1 is MDHEN and CDR2 is SYDVKM in the germline V gene. These data originate in a study of beta chain features in type 1 diabetes. The wider study: Patients shared similar age, gender and cell yields with healthy donors. In all, around 99 million sorted cells from all samples were analyzed. Regarding the study as a whole: Type 1 diabetes patients showed a moderate but significant shortening of TCRB CDR3s in all four CD4+ subsets. Resolution of whether HLA type affects TCRB rearrangement was not achieved here.

The sequence came from a man in his late teens or twenties in good health. The chain links TRBV28 to TRBJ1-6; 7 bases agree with TRBD1. The sequencing sample was made of naive CD4+ T cells from blood. The CDR3 here is CASIPGQERNLHF. The CDR3 DNA is TGTGCCAGCATCCCCGGACAGGAGAGGAACCTCCACTTT. The variable domain in full, completed from reference TRBV28 and TRBJ1-6, reads DVKVTQSSRYLVKRTGEKVFLECVQDMDHENMFWYRQDPGLGLRLIYFSYDVKMKEKGDIPEGYSVSREKKERFSLILESASTNQTSMYLCASIPGQERNLHFGNGTRLTVT.